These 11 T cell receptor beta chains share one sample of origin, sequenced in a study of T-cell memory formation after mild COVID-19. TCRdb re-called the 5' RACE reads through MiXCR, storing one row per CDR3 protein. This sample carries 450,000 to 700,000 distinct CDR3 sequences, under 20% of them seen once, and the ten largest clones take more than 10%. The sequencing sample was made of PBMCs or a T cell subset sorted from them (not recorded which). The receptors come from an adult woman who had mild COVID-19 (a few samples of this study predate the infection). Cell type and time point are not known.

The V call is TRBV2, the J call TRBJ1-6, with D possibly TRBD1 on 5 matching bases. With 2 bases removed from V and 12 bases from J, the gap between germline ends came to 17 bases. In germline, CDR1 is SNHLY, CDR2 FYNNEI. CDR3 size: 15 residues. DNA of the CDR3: TGTGCCAGCAGTGAACTCTCAGAGGGGAGTAGACCCCTCCACTTT. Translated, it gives CASSELSEGSRPLHF.

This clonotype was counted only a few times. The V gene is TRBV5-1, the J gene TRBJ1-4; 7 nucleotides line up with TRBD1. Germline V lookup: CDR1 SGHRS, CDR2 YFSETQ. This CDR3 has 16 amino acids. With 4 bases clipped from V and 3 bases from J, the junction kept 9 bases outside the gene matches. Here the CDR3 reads CASSQDSGGPNEKLFF. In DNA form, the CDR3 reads TGCGCCAGCAGCCAGGACTCAGGGGGGCCTAATGAAAAACTGTTTTTT. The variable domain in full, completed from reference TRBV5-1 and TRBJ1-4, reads KAGVTQTPRYLIKTRGQQVTLSCSPISGHRSVSWYQQTPGQGLQFLFEYFSETQRNKGNFPGRFSGRQFSNSRSEMNVSTLELGDSALYLCASSQDSGGPNEKLFFGSGTQLSVL.

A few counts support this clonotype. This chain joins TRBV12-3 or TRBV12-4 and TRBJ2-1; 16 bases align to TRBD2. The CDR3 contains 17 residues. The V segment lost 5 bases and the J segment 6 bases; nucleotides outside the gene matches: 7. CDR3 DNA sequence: TGTGCCAGCAGTCCCGGGACTAGCGGGAGGGCCGGCAATGAGCAGTTCTTC. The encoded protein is CASSPGTSGRAGNEQFF.

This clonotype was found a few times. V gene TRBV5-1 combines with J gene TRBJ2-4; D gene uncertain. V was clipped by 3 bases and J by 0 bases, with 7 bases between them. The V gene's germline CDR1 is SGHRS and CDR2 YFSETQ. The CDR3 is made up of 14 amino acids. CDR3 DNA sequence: TGCGCCAGCAGCTACGGTATAGCCAAAAACATTCAGTACTTC. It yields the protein CASSYGIAKNIQYF.

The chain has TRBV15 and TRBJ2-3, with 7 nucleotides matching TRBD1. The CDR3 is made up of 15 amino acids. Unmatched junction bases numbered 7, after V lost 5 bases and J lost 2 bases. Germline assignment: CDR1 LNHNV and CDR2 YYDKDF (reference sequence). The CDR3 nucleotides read TGTGCCACCAGCGGAAGGACAGGAAACACAGATACGCAGTATTTT. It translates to CATSGRTGNTDTQYF.

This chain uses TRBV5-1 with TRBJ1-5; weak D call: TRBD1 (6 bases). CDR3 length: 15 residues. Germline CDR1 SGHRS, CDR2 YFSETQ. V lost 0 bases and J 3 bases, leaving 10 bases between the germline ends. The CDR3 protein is CASSLETGINQPQHF. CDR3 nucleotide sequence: TGCGCCAGCAGCTTGGAGACAGGAATCAATCAGCCCCAGCATTTT.

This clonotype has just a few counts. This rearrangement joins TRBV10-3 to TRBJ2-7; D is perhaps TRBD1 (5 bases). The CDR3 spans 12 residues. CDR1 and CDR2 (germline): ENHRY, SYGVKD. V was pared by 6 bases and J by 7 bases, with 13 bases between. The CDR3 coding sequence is TGTGCCATCAGAAACATAAAGGGGGAGCAGTACTTC. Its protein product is CAIRNIKGEQYF.

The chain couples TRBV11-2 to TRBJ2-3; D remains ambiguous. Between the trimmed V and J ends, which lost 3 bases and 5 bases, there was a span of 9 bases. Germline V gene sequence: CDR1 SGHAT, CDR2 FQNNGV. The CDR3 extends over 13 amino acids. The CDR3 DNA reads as TGTGCCAGCAGCTTCTTGTATTTAGATACGCAGTATTTT. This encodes CASSFLYLDTQYF.

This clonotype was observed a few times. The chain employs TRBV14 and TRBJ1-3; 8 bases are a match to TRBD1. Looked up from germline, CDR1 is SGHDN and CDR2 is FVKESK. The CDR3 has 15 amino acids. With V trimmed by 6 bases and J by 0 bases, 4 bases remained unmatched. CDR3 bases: TGTGCCAGCAGGGAAACAGGGGGCTCTGGAAACACCATATATTTT. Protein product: CASRETGGSGNTIYF.

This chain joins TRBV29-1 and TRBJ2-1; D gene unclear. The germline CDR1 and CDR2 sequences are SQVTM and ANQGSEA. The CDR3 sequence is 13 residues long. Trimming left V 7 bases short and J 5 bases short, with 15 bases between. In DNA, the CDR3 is TGCAGCGCATCGGAGTCAGGCCACAATGAGCAGTTCTTC. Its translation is CSASESGHNEQFF.

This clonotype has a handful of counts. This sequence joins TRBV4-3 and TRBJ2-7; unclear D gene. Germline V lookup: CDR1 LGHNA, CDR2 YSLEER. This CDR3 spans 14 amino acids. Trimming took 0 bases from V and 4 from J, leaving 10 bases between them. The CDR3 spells CASSQEVFGYEQYF. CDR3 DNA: TGCGCCAGCAGCCAAGAAGTATTCGGGTACGAGCAGTACTTC.